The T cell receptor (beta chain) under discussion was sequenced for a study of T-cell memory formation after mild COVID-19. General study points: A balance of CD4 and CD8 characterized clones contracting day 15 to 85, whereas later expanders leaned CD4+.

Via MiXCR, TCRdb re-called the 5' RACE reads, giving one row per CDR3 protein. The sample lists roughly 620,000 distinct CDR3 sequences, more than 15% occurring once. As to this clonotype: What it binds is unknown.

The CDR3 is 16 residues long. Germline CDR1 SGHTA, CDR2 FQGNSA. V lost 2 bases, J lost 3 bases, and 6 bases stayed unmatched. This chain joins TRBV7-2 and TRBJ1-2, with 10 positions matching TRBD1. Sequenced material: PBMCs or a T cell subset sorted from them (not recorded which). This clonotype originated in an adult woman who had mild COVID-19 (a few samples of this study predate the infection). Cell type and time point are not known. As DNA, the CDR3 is TGTGCCAGCAGCTTAAGTTACGGACAGGGGGACTATGGCTACACCTTC. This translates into CASSLSYGQGDYGYTF.